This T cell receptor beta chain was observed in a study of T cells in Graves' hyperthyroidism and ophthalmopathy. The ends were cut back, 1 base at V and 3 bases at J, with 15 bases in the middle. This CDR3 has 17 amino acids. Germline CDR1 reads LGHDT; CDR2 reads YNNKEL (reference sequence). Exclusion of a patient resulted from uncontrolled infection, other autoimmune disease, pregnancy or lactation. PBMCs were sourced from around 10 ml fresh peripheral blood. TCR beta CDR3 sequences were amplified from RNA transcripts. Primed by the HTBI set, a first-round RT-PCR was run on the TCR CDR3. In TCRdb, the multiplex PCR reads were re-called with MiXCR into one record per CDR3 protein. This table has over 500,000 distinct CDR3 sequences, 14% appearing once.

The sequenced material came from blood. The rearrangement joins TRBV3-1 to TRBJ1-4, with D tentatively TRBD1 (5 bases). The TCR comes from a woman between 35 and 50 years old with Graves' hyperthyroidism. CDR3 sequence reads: CASSQVSTGEANEKLFF. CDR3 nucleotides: TGTGCCAGCAGCCAAGTTTCGACGGGGGAAGCTAATGAAAAACTGTTTTTT.